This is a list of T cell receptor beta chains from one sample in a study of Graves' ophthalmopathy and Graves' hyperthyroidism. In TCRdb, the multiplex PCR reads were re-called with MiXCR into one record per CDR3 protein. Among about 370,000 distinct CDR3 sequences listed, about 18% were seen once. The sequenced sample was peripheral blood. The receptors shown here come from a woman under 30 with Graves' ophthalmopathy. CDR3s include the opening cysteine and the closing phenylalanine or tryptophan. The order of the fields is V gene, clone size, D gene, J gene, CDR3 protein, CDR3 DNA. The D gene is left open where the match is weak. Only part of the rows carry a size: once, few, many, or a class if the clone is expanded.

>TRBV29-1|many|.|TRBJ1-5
CSARQDSNQPQHF
TGCAGCGCCCGACAGGACAGCAATCAGCCCCAGCATTTT
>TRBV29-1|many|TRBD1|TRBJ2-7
CSVGGQGYEQYF
TGCAGCGTTGGAGGACAGGGTTACGAGCAGTACTTC
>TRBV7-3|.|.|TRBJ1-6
CASRPSGRGIPYNSPLHF
TGTGCCAGCAGACCCTCGGGGCGGGGTATTCCATATAATTCACCCCTCCACTTT
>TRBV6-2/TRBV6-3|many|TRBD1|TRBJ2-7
CASRQGAYYEQYF
TGTGCCAGCAGACAGGGGGCTTACTACGAGCAGTACTTC
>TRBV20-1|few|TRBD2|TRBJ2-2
CSATAGVWTGELFF
TGCAGTGCTACCGCGGGAGTTTGGACCGGGGAGCTGTTTTTT
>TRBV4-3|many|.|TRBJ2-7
CASSQGDLTDYEQYF
TGCGCCAGCAGCCAGGGAGATTTAACAGATTACGAGCAGTACTTC
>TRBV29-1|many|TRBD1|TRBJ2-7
CSVETGTYSYEQYF
TGCAGCGTTGAGACAGGGACGTACTCCTACGAGCAGTACTTC
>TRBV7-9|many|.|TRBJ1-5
CASSLDSGDQPQHF
TGTGCCAGCAGCTTAGACAGTGGTGATCAGCCCCAGCATTTT
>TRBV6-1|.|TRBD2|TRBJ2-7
CASRKAGEVEQYF
TGTGCCAGCAGGAAAGCGGGAGAAGTCGAGCAGTACTTC
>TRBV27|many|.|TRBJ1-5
CATISFGNQPQHF
TGTGCCACCATAAGTTTTGGCAATCAGCCCCAGCATTTT
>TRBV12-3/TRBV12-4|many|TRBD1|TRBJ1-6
CASRKGQGATYNSPLHF
TGTGCCAGCAGAAAAGGACAGGGTGCGACCTATAATTCACCCCTCCACTTT